This is a list of T cell receptor beta chains from one sample in a study of cytomegalovirus exposure and HLA in healthy donors. The protocol was immunoSEQ multiplex PCR, while the TCRdb copy is restricted to in-frame clones and leaves out a portion. Of about 94,000 clones detected, 50% to 75% appear once; the ten largest clones hold about 3.9%. The sequencing input was PBMCs. These receptors originate from a man younger than 45 in good health and CMV-seronegative. The CDR3 runs from the conserved cysteine through the conserved F or W. A D gene is named only where the DNA matches it firmly. Not every row has a clone size; where given, it reads once, few, many or a size class.

>medium-sized|TRBD1|TRBV6-4|TRBJ2-3
TGTGCCAGCAGCTCCGGGACAGTCACAGATACGCAGTATTTT
CASSSGTVTDTQYF
>NA|TRBD2|TRBV7-3|TRBJ2-3
TGTGCCAGCAGCACCCGCCGGGGACTAGCGGGAGGGAGCACAGATACGCAGTATTTT
CASSTRRGLAGGSTDTQYF
>NA|NA|TRBV7-9|TRBJ1-1
TGTGCCAGCAGCTTAGCAGCGAGGAACACTGAAGCTTTCTTT
CASSLAARNTEAFF
>NA|TRBD1|TRBV18|TRBJ1-6
TGTGCCAGCTCACCCCAGACAGGGGCCGGGTCACCCCTCCACTTT
CASSPQTGAGSPLHF
>NA|TRBD2|TRBV4-2|TRBJ2-3
TGTGCCAGCAGCCGGGAGCGGACTAGCGGCACAGATACGCAGTATTTT
CASSRERTSGTDTQYF
>NA|NA|TRBV6-5|TRBJ1-6
TGTGCCAGCAGTTATGGAGTGGCCACCTATAATTCACCCCTCCACTTT
CASSYGVATYNSPLHF
>once|NA|TRBV19|TRBJ1-5
TGTGCCAGTAGTATGGGCGATAGCAATCAGCCCCAGCATTTT
CASSMGDSNQPQHF
>NA|TRBD1|TRBV6-5|TRBJ1-2
TGTGCCGCAGGGGGAAGCTATGGCTACACCTTC
CAAGGSYGYTF
>NA|TRBD2|TRBV6-4|TRBJ2-2
TGTGCCAGCAGCTCCTCTAGCGGGCCCGGGGAGCTGTTTTTT
CASSSSSGPGELFF
>NA|TRBD2|TRBV4-2|TRBJ2-2
TGTGCCAGCAGCCAAGGGGAATGGGTCGGGGCTAGCGGGTCCCTAAACACCGGGGAGCTGTTTTTT
CASSQGEWVGASGSLNTGELFF
>NA|TRBD2|TRBV5-6|TRBJ2-1
TGTGCCAGCAGCACTAGCGGCCAGCCATCCTACAATGAGCAGTTCTTC
CASSTSGQPSYNEQFF
>NA|TRBD1|TRBV7-2|TRBJ2-7
TGTGCCAGCAGCTTAGAGAGGGGGCGGTTCTACGAGCAGTACTTC
CASSLERGRFYEQYF
>NA|NA|TRBV28|TRBJ2-6
TGTGCCAGCAGTTTTACCGGGTCCTCTGGGGCCAACGTCCTGACTTTC
CASSFTGSSGANVLTF
>NA|TRBD1|TRBV6-5|TRBJ2-1
TGTGCCAGCACAGGGACAGGGGCCATGAATGAGCAGTTCTTC
CASTGTGAMNEQFF
>NA|NA|TRBV11-3|TRBJ2-7
TGTGCCAGCAGCTTAGAGGCAGGCCGCGAGCAGTACTTC
CASSLEAGREQYF
>NA|NA|TRBV4-2|TRBJ1-1
TGTGCCAGCAGCCAAGACAACCCCTTGGGGCAGGGAGGCACTGAAGCTTTCTTT
CASSQDNPLGQGGTEAFF
>NA|NA|TRBV29-1|TRBJ1-1
TGCAGCGTTGAAGATCCTATCGGGGGGGCTTTCTTT
CSVEDPIGGAFF
>NA|NA|TRBV18|TRBJ2-6
TGTGCCAGCTCACTTACTGAGTCCTGGGCCAACGTCCTGACTTTC
CASSLTESWANVLTF
>NA|NA|TRBV18|TRBJ2-7
TGTGCCAGCTCACCGAGACAGGAACCGGACGAGCAGTACTTC
CASSPRQEPDEQYF
>few|NA|TRBV19|TRBJ2-1
TGTGCCAGTAATGGAGGGGGCCTGTACAATGAGCAGTTCTTC
CASNGGGLYNEQFF
>NA|TRBD1|TRBV29-1|TRBJ1-4
TGCAGCGCCGCCGGGACAGGGTATGAAAAACTGTTTTTT
CSAAGTGYEKLFF
>NA|TRBD2|TRBV10-3|TRBJ2-1
TGTGCCATCAGTGAAACCCTAGCGGGGGACAATGAGCAGTTCTTC
CAISETLAGDNEQFF
>once|TRBD2|TRBV30|TRBJ2-7
TGTGCCTGGCGCCGACTAGCGGAAAACTACGAGCAGTACTTC
CAWRRLAENYEQYF
>NA|TRBD1|TRBV7-9|TRBJ2-7
TGTGCCAGCAGCAAACCAACGGGACAGGGTTTCCGTTTCACCTACGAGCAGTACTTC
CASSKPTGQGFRFTYEQYF
>NA|NA|TRBV6-5|TRBJ2-5
TGTGCCAGCAGTTACTCTCCCTCAGGGGTGAGGGAGACCCAGTACTTC
CASSYSPSGVRETQYF
>NA|NA|TRBV5-1|TRBJ2-3
TGCGCCAGCAGCTTTACGAGGGTTGCTGGCGGGGTAGATACGCAGTATTTT
CASSFTRVAGGVDTQYF
>NA|TRBD1|TRBV28|TRBJ1-2
TGTGCCAGCAGTTCCGGGACAGGGTTTTATGGCTACACCTTC
CASSSGTGFYGYTF
>NA|TRBD2|TRBV13|TRBJ2-7
TGTGCCAGCAGCCCCCTCAGCGGGAGGGCCTCCTACGAGCAGTACTTC
CASSPLSGRASYEQYF